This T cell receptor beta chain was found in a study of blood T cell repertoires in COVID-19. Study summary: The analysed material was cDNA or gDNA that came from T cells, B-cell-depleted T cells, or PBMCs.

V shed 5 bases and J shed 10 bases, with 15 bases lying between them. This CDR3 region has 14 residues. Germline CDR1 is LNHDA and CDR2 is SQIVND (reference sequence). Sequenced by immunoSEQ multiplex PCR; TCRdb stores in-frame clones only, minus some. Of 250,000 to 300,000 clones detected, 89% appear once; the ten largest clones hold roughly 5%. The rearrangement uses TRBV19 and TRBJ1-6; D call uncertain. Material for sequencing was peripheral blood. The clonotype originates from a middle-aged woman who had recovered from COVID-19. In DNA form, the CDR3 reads TGTGCCAGTAGTGAGACGCGGGAGTGGTCACCCCTCCACTTT. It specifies CASSETREWSPLHF.